Listed here are 4 T cell receptor beta chains from one sample, sequenced in a study of memory CD4+ T cells and cytomegalovirus serostatus (dated by TCRdb to 2018 to 2020). The library was obtained by the immunoSEQ multiplex PCR assay. The immuneACCESS repertoire file appears here via TCRdb, limited to in-frame rearrangements. These files lack a portion of the clones; in checked studies, under half of the deficit traces to unresolved V genes, and the cause of the others is not known. The sample records more than 45,000 clones, about 81% of which are singletons. The ten biggest clones cover roughly 1% of the sample. A FACSAria II was used to sort memory CD4+ T cells, defined as single viable CD3+CD4+CD8-CD45RO+ cells. Specimen: memory CD4+ T cells from blood. The origin of the receptors is an adult in good health and CMV-seronegative.

The table lists this clone with a count of one. The chain employs TRBV19 and TRBJ2-2; TRBD2 matches 10 bases. This CDR3 region has 17 residues. Trimming took 1 base from V and 3 from J; bases not matched to a gene: 5. The germline CDR1 and CDR2 sequences are LNHDA and SQIVND (reference sequence). CDR3 in DNA: TGTGCCAGTAGTATAGGGAGCGGGAGGGCCGACACCGGGGAGCTGTTTTTT. It translates to CASSIGSGRADTGELFF.

V and J are TRBV30 and TRBJ1-6; D is ambiguous. Per germline, CDR1 GTSNPN and CDR2 SVGIG (reference sequence). V was shortened by 2 bases and J by 8 bases, with 16 bases between the two germline ends. The CDR3 has 15 amino acids. CDR3 region: CAWSLRTGWYSPLHF. Written as DNA, the CDR3 is TGTGCCTGGAGTTTAAGGACCGGGTGGTATTCACCCCTCCACTTT.

The chain combines TRBV25-1 with TRBJ2-5; TRBD2 might be the D (5 bases). CDR3 length: 17 amino acids. Germline-derived CDR1 and CDR2 are MGHDK and SYGVNS. The ends were cut back, 3 bases at V and 5 bases at J, with 22 bases in the middle. The CDR3 sequence: CASSDEGGLPIWETQYF. The CDR3, as DNA: TGTGCCAGCAGTGATGAGGGCGGGCTACCTATTTGGGAGACCCAGTACTTC.

The chain has TRBV27 and TRBJ2-6; TRBD2 agrees at 14 bases. This CDR3 is built from 19 residues. Germline V gives CDR1 MNHEY, CDR2 SMNVEV (reference sequence). V was pared by 6 bases and J by 2 bases, with 9 bases of the junction left unmatched. CDR3 DNA: TGTGCCAGCAGCCTTACCAGACTAGCGGGAGGGCCTGGGGCCAACGTCCTGACTTTC. Translated: CASSLTRLAGGPGANVLTF.